A selection of T cell receptor beta chains follows, all from one sample in a study of blood T cell repertoires in COVID-19. Clones were read by immunoSEQ multiplex PCR, and TCRdb kept only the in-frame ones, dropping some. This table has approximately 170,000 clones, 80% to 95% appearing once. Sample: peripheral blood. All receptors come from a woman aged 55-75 years with COVID-19, enrolled during active disease. CDR3s include the opening cysteine and the closing phenylalanine or tryptophan. A D gene is named only where the DNA matches it firmly.

D	V	length	CDR3
TRBD2	TRBV4-1	18	CASSQDKGLAGGQETQYF
.	TRBV19	14	CASSIPRVQEKLFF
.	TRBV2	13	CASRTGLAGELFF
.	TRBV6-6	14	CASRGGRYNTEAFF
TRBD1	TRBV4-2	15	CASSQRQGTNQPQHF
.	TRBV7-2	16	CASSLGGFGSYNEQFF
.	TRBV5-4	13	CASSTRRDTEAFF
.	TRBV6-2/TRBV6-3	13	CASSSDSAYEQYF
TRBD1	TRBV4-3	18	CASSQGKWTGGSGETQYF
TRBD1	TRBV7-9	13	CASSFDRDYGYTF
TRBD2	TRBV9	16	CASSPFLTGGHNEQFF
.	TRBV4-3	16	CASSQEDRLYNSPLHF
TRBD2	TRBV18	20	CASSPMRGAPTESSYNEQFF
.	TRBV9	15	CASSAMGQPNTEAFF
.	TRBV7-2	16	CASSRNPDSTTGPQHF
.	TRBV7-9	13	CASSFKIRAEAFF
TRBD1	TRBV6-2/TRBV6-3	15	CASSRGQGVGETQYF
.	TRBV5-4	15	CASSPDSPTNEKLFF
TRBD1	TRBV7-2	14	CASSLSTGGYEQYF
TRBD1	TRBV5-1	14	CASSFGQGVETQYF
.	TRBV2	14	CASSPWGGAEKLFF
TRBD1	TRBV14	13	CASRPTGAVGYTF
TRBD1	TRBV5-1	15	CASSLRAGGLYEQYF
TRBD1	TRBV10-3	15	CAISGTGQGTDTQYF
.	TRBV9	16	CASSVAGQQAGNTIYF
.	TRBV5-1	15	CASSLDSRSTDTQYF
TRBD1	TRBV10-3	17	CAISESSRGRPDTEAFF
.	TRBV11-1	14	CASSARTATGELFF
.	TRBV12-3/TRBV12-4	13	CASSSASDTEAFF
.	TRBV12-3/TRBV12-4	13	CASSLGRQEEAFF
.	TRBV19	14	CASSGGAFTDTQYF
.	TRBV7-8	13	CASRARGFQPQHF
.	TRBV4-2	13	CASSQEAGKEAFF
.	TRBV5-1	12	CASYREGTEAFF
TRBD1	TRBV7-9	17	CASSSLGDRFPYNEQFF
.	TRBV30	15	CAWLGGTGMNTEAFF
.	TRBV18	13	CASGTGTDYGYTF
TRBD2	TRBV18	17	CASSPPTSGGPPYEQYF
TRBD2	TRBV29-1	15	CSVEGLAGFYNEQFF
TRBD1	TRBV7-9	13	CASSSTGSYEQYF
.	TRBV27	14	CASSLRQVDYGYTF
.	TRBV9	15	CASSVVGEGGTEAFF